This is a list of T cell receptor beta chains from one sample in a study of blood T cell repertoires in COVID-19. Using immunoSEQ multiplex PCR, the repertoire was profiled, and TCRdb retains in-frame clones only, with some absent. The top ten clones hold about 18% of a sample with about 330,000 clones, under 95% of them seen once. Specimen: PBMCs or T cells enriched from blood (not recorded which). These receptors came from a woman younger than 45 who had recovered from COVID-19. Both conserved end residues are part of each CDR3. Fields, in order: J gene, V gene, clone size, D gene, CDR3 DNA, CDR3 protein. The D gene is left open where the match is weak. Clone size appears in some rows only: once, few, many, or a class for an expanded clone.

>TRBJ2-6|TRBV28|NA|TRBD1
TGTGCCAGCAGTAGACAGGGGAGCTCTGGGGCCAACGTCCTGACTTTC
CASSRQGSSGANVLTF
>TRBJ1-5|TRBV27|NA|NA
TGTGCCAGCAGTGCTACGGGGTTCAATCAGCCCCAGCATTTT
CASSATGFNQPQHF
>TRBJ1-1|TRBV2|NA|NA
TGTGCCAGCACCGGCCTAGGAGGGCGGACTGAAGCTTTCTTT
CASTGLGGRTEAFF
>TRBJ1-1|TRBV6-2/TRBV6-3|NA|TRBD1
TGTGCCAGCAGTTACGCCCCGGACAGGCAGAACACTGAAGCTTTCTTT
CASSYAPDRQNTEAFF
>TRBJ2-2|TRBV9|once|NA
TGTGCCAGCAGCATTGGCAGTTCGAACACCGGGGAGCTGTTTTTT
CASSIGSSNTGELFF
>TRBJ1-1|TRBV5-6|NA|TRBD1
TGTGCCGTGGTTCGGACAGGGGTAGGGAACACTGAAGCTTTCTTT
CAVVRTGVGNTEAFF
>TRBJ2-1|TRBV10-3|NA|TRBD1
TGTGCCATCAGAGGGACAGGGGATTCGTGGCAGTTCTTC
CAIRGTGDSWQFF
>TRBJ1-2|TRBV15|NA|NA
TGTGCCACCAGCAGGGGTCTGGCGGGGCCTAACTATGGCTACACCTTC
CATSRGLAGPNYGYTF
>TRBJ1-4|TRBV28|NA|NA
TGTGCCAGCAGTTTTTCGGGTAATGAAAAACTGTTTTTT
CASSFSGNEKLFF
>TRBJ2-1|TRBV5-1|NA|TRBD2
TGCGCCAGCAGCCCCGGGCTAGCGGGAGCCGGCGAGCAGTTCTTC
CASSPGLAGAGEQFF
>TRBJ1-3|TRBV6-5|NA|NA
TGTGCCAGCAGTTACTCCGGTGGAAACACCATATATTTT
CASSYSGGNTIYF
>TRBJ1-1|TRBV5-4|NA|NA
TGTGCCAGCGGCACCGGGGGGAACACTGAAGCTTTCTTT
CASGTGGNTEAFF
>TRBJ2-1|TRBV23-1|NA|NA
TGCGCCAGCAGTCAATCCCCCGACTCGGGTTCCAGCTCCTACAATGAGCAGTTCTTC
CASSQSPDSGSSSYNEQFF
>TRBJ1-1|TRBV27|NA|NA
TGTGCCAGCAGTAACATGAACACTGAAGCTTTCTTT
CASSNMNTEAFF
>TRBJ1-2|TRBV4-3|once|NA
TGCGCCAGCAGCCAAGATGTCGGAGTGAACTATGGCTACACCTTC
CASSQDVGVNYGYTF
>TRBJ2-1|TRBV7-7|NA|NA
TGTGCTAGCAGCTTACTACCAGGGGCCAGCAATGAGCAGTTCTTC
CASSLLPGASNEQFF
>TRBJ1-2|TRBV6-6|once|NA
TGTGCCAGCAGTTACGCAGGGGTACGCGGCTACACCTTC
CASSYAGVRGYTF
>TRBJ1-4|TRBV7-9|NA|NA
TGTGCCAGCAGCTTACCAGGGGCAAAGGAAAAACTGTTTTTT
CASSLPGAKEKLFF
>TRBJ1-1|TRBV11-3|NA|TRBD1
TGTGCCAGCAGACGGGAGGGTGTCATGGGACAGCAGAACACTGAAGCTTTCTTT
CASRREGVMGQQNTEAFF
>TRBJ1-6|TRBV11-2|NA|NA
TGTGCCAGCCGCGTGTCTGGCTCCTATAATTCACCCCTCCACTTT
CASRVSGSYNSPLHF
>TRBJ2-1|TRBV28|NA|NA
TGTGCCAGCAGTCCGAGACCGACAGTTCTCAATGAGCAGTTCTTC
CASSPRPTVLNEQFF
>TRBJ2-3|TRBV10-3|NA|NA
TGTGCCATCAGTGACCCCCGCGCCGGTAACACAGATACGCAGTATTTT
CAISDPRAGNTDTQYF
>TRBJ1-2|TRBV3-1/TRBV3-2|NA|TRBD1
TGTGCCAGCAGCCCCGACAGGGACTATGGCTACACCTTC
CASSPDRDYGYTF
>TRBJ1-6|TRBV6-5|NA|NA
TGTGCCAGCAGTCCAGGGAAGCCACCCCTCCACTTT
CASSPGKPPLHF
>TRBJ2-1|TRBV6-5|NA|TRBD2
TGTGCCAGCAGGGTAGCGGGAGCTTACAATGAGCAGTTCTTC
CASRVAGAYNEQFF
>TRBJ2-7|TRBV2|NA|NA
TGTGCCAGCAGCCCACAGGGAACCCCCTACGAGCAGTACTTC
CASSPQGTPYEQYF
>TRBJ2-1|TRBV27|NA|TRBD2
TGTGCCAGCAGTTTTCGAAGGACTAGCTCCTACAATGAGCAGTTCTTC
CASSFRRTSSYNEQFF
>TRBJ2-2|TRBV6-5|NA|NA
TGTGCCAGCACGGGGGTGGGGTACACCGGGGAGCTGTTTTTT
CASTGVGYTGELFF
>TRBJ1-5|TRBV28|NA|TRBD1
TGTGCCAGCAGTACGACAGGGAATCAGCCCCAGCATTTT
CASSTTGNQPQHF
>TRBJ2-7|TRBV5-5|NA|TRBD1
TGTGCCAGCAGCTTGGGACAGGGCTCCTACGAGCAGTACTTC
CASSLGQGSYEQYF
>TRBJ1-1|TRBV13|NA|NA
TGTGCCAGCAGCTTAGGCCAAGTCTCTATGATGAACACTGAAGCTTTCTTT
CASSLGQVSMMNTEAFF
>TRBJ2-7|TRBV4-1|NA|TRBD2
TGCGCCAGCAGCCAAGATCGGTCAGCGGGGCTCTACGAGCAGTACTTC
CASSQDRSAGLYEQYF
>TRBJ1-5|TRBV28|NA|NA
TGTGCCAGCAGACTCCGGACAGATAGCAATCAGCCCCAGCATTTT
CASRLRTDSNQPQHF
>TRBJ1-1|TRBV19|NA|TRBD1
TGTGCCAGTAGTATATGGGGACAGGGGGCCCCTGAAGCTTTCTTT
CASSIWGQGAPEAFF
>TRBJ2-5|TRBV30|NA|TRBD1
TGTGCCTGGGGGGACAGGGGGTGGCAAGAGACCCAGTACTTC
CAWGDRGWQETQYF
>TRBJ2-5|TRBV5-1|NA|TRBD1
TGCGCCAGCGGCGCCGGGACAGGGGTCGGGGAGACCCAGTACTTC
CASGAGTGVGETQYF
>TRBJ2-3|TRBV2|NA|NA
TGTGCCAGCAGGGCCCTCACAGATACGCAGTATTTT
CASRALTDTQYF
>TRBJ2-5|TRBV19|NA|NA
TGTGCCAGTAACTCGGCGGCAGAGGGGACCCAGTACTTC
CASNSAAEGTQYF
>TRBJ2-3|TRBV19|NA|TRBD2
TGTGCCAGTAGCCGCCGGGCGGGACTAGCGGGAGATACGCAGTATTTT
CASSRRAGLAGDTQYF
>TRBJ2-3|TRBV11-3|NA|NA
TGTGCCAGCAGCCATGATAGCGGCTCCGCTAGCACAGATACGCAGTATTTT
CASSHDSGSASTDTQYF
>TRBJ1-6|TRBV5-4|NA|NA
TGTGCCAGCAGCGTAGGGACACAGGGAAATAATTCACCCCTCCACTTT
CASSVGTQGNNSPLHF
>TRBJ2-1|TRBV20-1|NA|NA
TGCAGTGCTAGGATCAGCAATGAGCAGTTCTTC
CSARISNEQFF
>TRBJ2-7|TRBV19|NA|TRBD1
TGTGCCAGTTCCATGGGACAGCCCTACGAGCAGTACTTC
CASSMGQPYEQYF
>TRBJ2-7|TRBV6-2/TRBV6-3|NA|NA
TGTGCCAGCAGTTACTTGCGGGAAGCCTACGAGCAGTACTTC
CASSYLREAYEQYF
>TRBJ1-1|TRBV7-9|NA|NA
TGTGCCAGCAGCCGGGAGGAGAACACTGAAGCTTTCTTT
CASSREENTEAFF
>TRBJ1-2|TRBV27|NA|NA
TGTGCCAGCAGTCCGCTAAATCCCGACAGACGCGGCTACACCTTC
CASSPLNPDRRGYTF
>TRBJ1-6|TRBV5-4|NA|TRBD1
TGTGCCAGCAGAAAGACAGGGGGCAATTCACCCCTCCACTTT
CASRKTGGNSPLHF
>TRBJ1-2|TRBV6-5|NA|NA
TGTGCCAGCAGTTACGGGACAAGCGGCGCATACTATGGCTACACCTTC
CASSYGTSGAYYGYTF
>TRBJ2-1|TRBV28|NA|NA
TGTGCCATTAGAGTTATAGCGGAGGGCTCCTACAATGAGCAGTTCTTC
CAIRVIAEGSYNEQFF
>TRBJ2-5|TRBV5-5|NA|TRBD2
TGTGCCAGCAGCTTGGCACTAGCGGGAGGCCTCCCGGCGACCCAGTACTTC
CASSLALAGGLPATQYF
>TRBJ2-5|TRBV7-2|NA|TRBD2
TGTGCCAGCAGCCCCTTTGATAGCGGGCGGGCGACCCAGTACTTC
CASSPFDSGRATQYF